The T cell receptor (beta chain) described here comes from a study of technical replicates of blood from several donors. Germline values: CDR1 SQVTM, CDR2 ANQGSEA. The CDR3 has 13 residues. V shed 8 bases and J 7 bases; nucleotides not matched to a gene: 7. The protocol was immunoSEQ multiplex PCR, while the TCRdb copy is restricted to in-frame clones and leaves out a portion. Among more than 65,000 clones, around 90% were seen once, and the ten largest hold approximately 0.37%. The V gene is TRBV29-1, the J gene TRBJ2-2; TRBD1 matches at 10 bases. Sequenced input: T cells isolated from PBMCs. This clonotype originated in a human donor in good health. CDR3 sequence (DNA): TGCAGCATCCGGGACAGGGGCGACGGGGAGCTGTTTTTT. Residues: CSIRDRGDGELFF.